This record looks at one T cell receptor beta chain sequence and its context. The data belong to a study of OX40 agonist ivuxolimab in advanced cancers. Background on the study: Ivuxolimab was administered intravenously to patients at 0.01 to 10 mg/kg every 2 weeks. People in dose escalation had one of these cancers: hepatocellular carcinoma, melanoma, renal cell or head and neck cancer.

Germline CDR1 and CDR2: SGHNT and YENEEA. V was shortened by 3 bases and J by 0 bases, with 8 bases between the two germline ends. The CDR3 sequence is 15 residues long. TCRdb's copy holds only in-frame clones and misses some; the assay was immunoSEQ multiplex PCR. This table holds under 70,000 clones, approximately 86% found once. Sequenced here: CD4+ or CD8+ T cells sorted from blood, sampled in a trial of the OX40 agonist ivuxolimab. The rearrangement uses TRBV11-3 and TRBJ2-2; D is perhaps TRBD1 (5 bases). This receptor was taken from an adult with an advanced solid tumor such as melanoma, head and neck, liver or kidney cancer. CDR3 DNA sequence: TGTGCCAGCAGCTTTGACAGCGCGAACACCGGGGAGCTGTTTTTT. This translates into CASSFDSANTGELFF.